The clone carrying this T cell receptor (beta chain) was recorded at least ten times. The antigen is undetermined. This CDR3 spans 14 amino acids. Germline assignment: CDR1 SGDLS and CDR2 YYNGEE. The J segment lost 5 bases and the V segment lost 3 bases, leaving 5 bases of the junction unmatched. These data are taken from a study of breast tumors, draining lymph nodes, adjacent tissues. Breast cancer patients provided tissue from their axillary draining lymph nodes. One entry per CDR3 protein results from TCRdb running MiXCR on the multiplex PCR reads. Of about 230,000 distinct CDR3 sequences listed, about 30% were seen once; the top ten hold over 1.1%. The study's findings and limits: Most tumor T cells seemingly derive from lymph node, then expand in tumor. Tumor and nontumor repertoires were significantly more similar in luminal-like than in basal-like breast cancer. Tumor TCR diversity was below lymph nodes but above nontumor tissue.

The chain employs TRBV9 and TRBJ2-1, with 7 bases that match TRBD2. The sample was axillary lymph node tissue. The source is a female donor with breast cancer. Some clones in this sample may be carry-over from other donors' samples. The CDR3 region has the DNA TGTGCCAGCAGCGGAATAGCGGGTAACAATGAGCAGTTCTTC. It encodes CASSGIAGNNEQFF.